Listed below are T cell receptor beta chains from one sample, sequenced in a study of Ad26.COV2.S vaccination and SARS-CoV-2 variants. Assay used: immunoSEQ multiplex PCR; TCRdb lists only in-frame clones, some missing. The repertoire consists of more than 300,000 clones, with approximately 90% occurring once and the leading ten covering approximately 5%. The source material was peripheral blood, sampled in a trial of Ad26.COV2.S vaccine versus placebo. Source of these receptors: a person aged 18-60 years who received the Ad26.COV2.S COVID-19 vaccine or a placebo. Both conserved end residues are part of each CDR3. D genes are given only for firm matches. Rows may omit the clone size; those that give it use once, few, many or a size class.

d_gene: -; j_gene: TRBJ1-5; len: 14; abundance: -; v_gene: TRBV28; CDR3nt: TGTGCCAGCAATTCAGGGACGCTCAATCAGCCCCAGCATTTT; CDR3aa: CASNSGTLNQPQHF
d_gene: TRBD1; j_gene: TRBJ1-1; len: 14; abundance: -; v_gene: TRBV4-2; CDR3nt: TGTGCCAGCAGCCGGCGGGACAGAAACACTGAAGCTTTCTTT; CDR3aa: CASSRRDRNTEAFF
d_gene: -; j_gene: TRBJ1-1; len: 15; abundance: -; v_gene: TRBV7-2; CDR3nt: TGTGCCAGCAGAAAAGGGGGGGTCATGAACACTGAAGCTTTCTTT; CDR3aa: CASRKGGVMNTEAFF
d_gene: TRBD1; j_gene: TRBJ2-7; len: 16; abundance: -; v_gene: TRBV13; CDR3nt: TGTGCCAGCAGCCTATGGACAGGGACCAGTTTTTACGAGCAGTACTTC; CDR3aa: CASSLWTGTSFYEQYF
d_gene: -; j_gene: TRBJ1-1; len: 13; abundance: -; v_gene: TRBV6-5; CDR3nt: TGTGCCAGCATCCCATACAGGAACACTGAAGCTTTCTTT; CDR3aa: CASIPYRNTEAFF
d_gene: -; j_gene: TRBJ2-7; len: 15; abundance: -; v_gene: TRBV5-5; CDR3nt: TGTGCCAGCAGCTTGGAACCAGGATTTTCCTACGAGCAGTACTTC; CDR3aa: CASSLEPGFSYEQYF
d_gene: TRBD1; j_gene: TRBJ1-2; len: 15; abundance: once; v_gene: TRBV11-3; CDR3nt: TGTGCCAGCAGCTTAATCCCAGGGGGTTGGTATGGCTACACCTTC; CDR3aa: CASSLIPGGWYGYTF
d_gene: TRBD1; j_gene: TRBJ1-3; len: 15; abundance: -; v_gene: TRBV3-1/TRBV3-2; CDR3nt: TGTGCCAGCAGTCCGGACAGGGCTTCTGGAAACACCATATATTTT; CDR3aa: CASSPDRASGNTIYF
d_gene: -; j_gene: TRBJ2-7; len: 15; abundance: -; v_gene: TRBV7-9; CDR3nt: TGTGCCAGCAGCCCACCGGGACGGCGGACCTACGAGCAGTACTTC; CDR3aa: CASSPPGRRTYEQYF
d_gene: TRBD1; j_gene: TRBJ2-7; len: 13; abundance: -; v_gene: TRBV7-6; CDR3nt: TGTGCCAGCAGCTTGACAGGGGACTACGAGCAGTACTTC; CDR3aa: CASSLTGDYEQYF
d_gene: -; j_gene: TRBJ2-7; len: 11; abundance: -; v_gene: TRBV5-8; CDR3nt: TGTGCCAGCAGCTTGACCTACGAGCAGTACTTC; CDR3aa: CASSLTYEQYF
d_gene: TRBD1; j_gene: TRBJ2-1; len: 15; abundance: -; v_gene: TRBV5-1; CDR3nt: TGCGCCAGCAGCTCAACCGGGACAGCCTACAATGAGCAGTTCTTC; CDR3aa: CASSSTGTAYNEQFF
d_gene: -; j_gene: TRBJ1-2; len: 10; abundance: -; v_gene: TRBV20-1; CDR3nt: TGCAGTGCTGATAACTATGGCTACACCTTC; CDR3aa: CSADNYGYTF
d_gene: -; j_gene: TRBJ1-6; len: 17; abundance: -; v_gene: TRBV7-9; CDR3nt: TGTGCCAGCAGCTTGTCCTTCGGGGCTCAAACTAATTCACCCCTCCACTTT; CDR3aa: CASSLSFGAQTNSPLHF
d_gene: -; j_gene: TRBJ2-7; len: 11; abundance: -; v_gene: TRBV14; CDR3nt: TGTGCCAGCAGCTCCCCCTACGAGCAGTACTTC; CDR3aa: CASSSPYEQYF
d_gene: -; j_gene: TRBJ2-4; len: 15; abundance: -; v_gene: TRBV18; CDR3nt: TGTGCCAGCTCACCACTAGAATGGCAGGTCCGAATTCAGTACTTC; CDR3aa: CASSPLEWQVRIQYF
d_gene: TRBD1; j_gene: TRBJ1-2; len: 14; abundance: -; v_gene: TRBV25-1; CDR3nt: TGTGCCAGCACCCGGACAGGGGGTAACTATGGCTACACCTTC; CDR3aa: CASTRTGGNYGYTF
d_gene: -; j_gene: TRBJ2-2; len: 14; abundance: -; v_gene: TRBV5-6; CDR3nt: TGTGCCAGCAGCTTCTTCGGGAACACCGGGGAGCTGTTTTTT; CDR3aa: CASSFFGNTGELFF
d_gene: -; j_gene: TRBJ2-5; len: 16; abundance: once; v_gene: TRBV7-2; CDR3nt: TGTGCCAGCAGCTCACCTCGGGGGTTTGGGCAAGAGACCCAGTACTTC; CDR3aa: CASSSPRGFGQETQYF
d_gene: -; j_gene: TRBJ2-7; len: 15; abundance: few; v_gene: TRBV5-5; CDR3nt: TGTGCCAGCAGCCCGACCGTCCTGAGCTCCTACGAGCAGTACTTC; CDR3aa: CASSPTVLSSYEQYF
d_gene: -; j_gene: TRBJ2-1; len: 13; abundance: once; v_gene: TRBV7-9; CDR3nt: TGTGCCAGCAGTCCACCAGGGTTGGAAGAGCAGTTCTTC; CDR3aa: CASSPPGLEEQFF
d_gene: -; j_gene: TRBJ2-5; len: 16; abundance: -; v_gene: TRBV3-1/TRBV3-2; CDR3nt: TGTGCCAGCAGCCAAGATCTGGCAGCACTCCAAGAGACCCAGTACTTC; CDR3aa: CASSQDLAALQETQYF
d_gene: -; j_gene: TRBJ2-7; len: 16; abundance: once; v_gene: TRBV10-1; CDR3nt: TGCGCCAGCAGTGAGTCAACAGGGAGTCCCCAGGGCGAGCAGTACTTC; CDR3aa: CASSESTGSPQGEQYF
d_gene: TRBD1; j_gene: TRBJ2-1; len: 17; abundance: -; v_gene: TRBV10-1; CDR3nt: TGCGCCAGCAGTGAGTCAGCCGGGACAGTGGTGTGGAATGAGCAGTTCTTC; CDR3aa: CASSESAGTVVWNEQFF
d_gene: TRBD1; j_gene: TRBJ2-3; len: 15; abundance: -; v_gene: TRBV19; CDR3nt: TGTGCCAGTAGCCCACAGGGGTGGAGCACAGATACGCAGTATTTT; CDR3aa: CASSPQGWSTDTQYF
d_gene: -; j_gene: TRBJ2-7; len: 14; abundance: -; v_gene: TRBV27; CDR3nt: TGTGCCAGCAAGCGGACGTTAGCCGCCTACGAGCAGTACTTC; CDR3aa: CASKRTLAAYEQYF